This TCR beta chain was recovered during a study of T cell changes during pregnancy in multiple sclerosis. This CDR3 region has 14 residues. V lost 6 bases and J lost 0, with 12 bases in between. Germline V gives CDR1 MNHNS, CDR2 SASEGT. The data were produced by immunoSEQ multiplex PCR, yet TCRdb's version contains in-frame clones alone and is incomplete. In the table there are 90,000 to 100,000 clones, approximately 94% of which are singletons. The specimen was peripheral blood, collected in the third trimester of pregnancy. This TCR derives from a female donor with multiple sclerosis, enrolled in a pregnancy study. The genes are TRBV6-1 and TRBJ2-7; possible D gene TRBD1, 5 bases. The CDR3 nucleotides read TGTGCCAGCAGAAGAACAGGTGCCTCCTACGAGCAGTACTTC. It is translated as CASRRTGASYEQYF.